The rows below give T cell receptor beta chains drawn from one sample of a study of T cell repertoires in cytomegalovirus infection. TCRdb re-analysed the reads in MiXCR, keeping a single row per CDR3 protein. The sample consists of approximately 500,000 distinct CDR3 sequences, around 27% of them appearing once. The sample comprised PBMCs. These receptors originate from a human donor in good health (CMV status not recorded). Some clones in this sample may be carry-over from other donors' samples. The CDR3 runs from the conserved cysteine through the conserved F or W. D genes are given only for firm matches. Clone size is not always given. Where it is, it says once, few, many or a class for expanded clones.

size	V	D	J	CDR3	DNA
NA	TRBV6-1	TRBD1	TRBJ1-5	CASSGTGLRQPQHF	TGTGCCAGCAGTGGGACAGGGTTACGGCAGCCCCAGCATTTT
NA	TRBV6-1	NA	TRBJ2-5	CASSERGSPETQYF	TGTGCCAGCAGTGAACGGGGGTCCCCAGAGACCCAGTACTTC
NA	TRBV5-1	NA	TRBJ2-6	CASTEHSGANVLTF	TGCGCCAGCACCGAACACTCTGGGGCCAACGTCCTGACTTTC
many	TRBV7-2	NA	TRBJ2-3	CASSLGTGKDTQYF	TGTGCCAGCAGCTTAGGAACAGGGAAAGATACGCAGTATTTT
NA	TRBV6-2/TRBV6-3	TRBD1	TRBJ2-5	CASSYQGAVQESETQYF	TGTGCCAGCAGTTATCAGGGGGCCGTCCAGGAGTCAGAGACCCAGTACTTC
few	TRBV7-2	NA	TRBJ2-1	CASSLVRDQQFF	TGTGCCAGCAGCTTAGTAAGGGACCAGCAGTTCTTC
NA	TRBV7-6	NA	TRBJ1-6	CASSSSDSLWDSPLHF	TGTGCCAGCAGCTCCTCGGACAGCCTTTGGGATTCACCCCTCCACTTT
few	TRBV7-2	TRBD1	TRBJ1-3	CASSVTGGAGNTIYF	TGTGCCAGCAGCGTTACAGGGGGCGCTGGAAACACCATATATTTT
few	TRBV27	TRBD1	TRBJ1-1	CASSLQGASTEAFF	TGTGCCAGCAGTTTACAGGGGGCGTCCACTGAAGCTTTCTTT
many	TRBV7-9	NA	TRBJ1-2	CASSLGGTRANYGYTF	TGTGCCAGCAGCTTAGGTGGGACACGAGCGAACTATGGCTACACCTTC
NA	TRBV20-1	NA	TRBJ2-1	CSARDSLYNEQFF	TGCAGTGCTAGAGATAGCCTTTACAATGAGCAGTTCTTC
NA	TRBV6-4	TRBD1	TRBJ2-3	CASSTGETDTQYF	TGTGCCAGCAGTACAGGGGAAACAGATACGCAGTATTTT
few	TRBV12-3/TRBV12-4	NA	TRBJ1-1	CASTPGRTNTEAFF	TGTGCCAGCACCCCTGGACGGACGAACACTGAAGCTTTCTTT
NA	TRBV11-3	NA	TRBJ2-3	CASSPLYGTQATDTQYF	TGTGCCAGCAGCCCGCTCTACGGGACCCAGGCCACAGATACGCAGTATTTT
few	TRBV7-2	NA	TRBJ2-3	CASSPTPLPLTDTQYF	TGTGCCAGCAGCCCCACCCCTCTCCCACTCACAGATACGCAGTATTTT
few	TRBV19	TRBD1	TRBJ2-1	CASSARQGPGDEQFF	TGTGCCAGTAGTGCCCGACAGGGGCCAGGGGATGAGCAGTTCTTC
many	TRBV7-2	NA	TRBJ1-6	CASSLLRLSSPLHF	TGTGCCAGCAGCCTTCTCAGGCTATCTTCACCCCTCCACTTT
few	TRBV12-3/TRBV12-4	TRBD1	TRBJ2-6	CASSSGQGDSSGANVLTF	TGTGCCAGCAGCTCGGGACAGGGTGACTCCTCTGGGGCCAACGTCCTGACTTTC
NA	TRBV7-9	NA	TRBJ1-1	CASSLPGGTEAFF	TGTGCCAGCAGCCTGCCGGGGGGTACTGAAGCTTTCTTT
NA	TRBV20-1	NA	TRBJ2-5	CSARDSTKAQETQYF	TGCAGTGCTAGAGATTCAACCAAGGCTCAAGAGACCCAGTACTTC
NA	TRBV7-9	NA	TRBJ1-2	CASSSILGGRTGPNYGYTF	TGTGCCAGCAGCTCGATTCTCGGGGGTCGTACAGGGCCAAACTATGGCTACACCTTC
NA	TRBV7-9	NA	TRBJ2-5	CASSPPHKGPQETQYF	TGTGCCAGCAGCCCGCCCCACAAGGGGCCGCAAGAGACCCAGTACTTC
few	TRBV7-9	TRBD1	TRBJ2-2	CASSQWSGGGTGELFF	TGTGCCAGCAGCCAGTGGTCAGGGGGCGGCACCGGGGAGCTGTTTTTT
few	TRBV6-1	TRBD1	TRBJ2-7	CASSPDRGPHEQYF	TGTGCCAGCAGCCCCGACAGGGGGCCCCACGAGCAGTACTTC
few	TRBV7-2	TRBD2	TRBJ2-2	CASSLLLAGGTGELFF	TGTGCCAGCAGCTTACTCCTAGCGGGAGGTACCGGGGAGCTGTTTTTT
NA	TRBV12-3/TRBV12-4	NA	TRBJ2-6	CASRDGGANVLTF	TGTGCCAGCAGGGATGGGGGGGCCAACGTCCTGACTTTC
NA	TRBV10-3	TRBD1	TRBJ1-5	CAISKDREGNQPQHF	TGTGCCATCAGCAAAGACAGGGAGGGGAATCAGCCCCAGCATTTT
few	TRBV19	TRBD1	TRBJ2-2	CASKGQGTTGELFF	TGTGCCAGTAAAGGACAGGGGACGACCGGGGAGCTGTTTTTT
NA	TRBV4-3	TRBD2	TRBJ2-5	CASSLGTSGRTRETQYF	TGCGCCAGCAGCCTCGGGACTAGCGGGAGAACCCGGGAGACCCAGTACTTC
NA	TRBV29-1	NA	TRBJ2-2	CSVGEDVLGELFF	TGCAGCGTTGGAGAAGACGTCCTCGGGGAGCTGTTTTTT
NA	TRBV7-9	NA	TRBJ2-7	CASSLLGSTYEQYF	TGTGCCAGCAGCTTATTGGGGAGTACCTACGAGCAGTACTTC
NA	TRBV20-1	NA	TRBJ1-1	CSASLQRNTEAFF	TGCAGTGCGAGTCTACAGAGGAACACTGAAGCTTTCTTT
many	TRBV6-5	NA	TRBJ1-2	CASSSMRRQEGYTF	TGTGCCAGCAGTTCCATGAGGAGACAGGAAGGCTACACCTTC
many	TRBV7-8	NA	TRBJ2-1	CASSLGGNYNEQFF	TGTGCCAGCAGCTTAGGGGGAAATTACAATGAGCAGTTCTTC
few	TRBV19	NA	TRBJ2-1	CASRNHSGLSYNEQFF	TGTGCCAGTAGAAACCATAGCGGCCTCTCCTACAATGAGCAGTTCTTC
many	TRBV7-2	NA	TRBJ2-5	CASRWGETQYF	TGTGCCAGCAGGTGGGGGGAGACCCAGTACTTC
NA	TRBV4-1	NA	TRBJ2-7	CASSPPLKGEAEQYF	TGCGCCAGCAGCCCCCCCTTGAAGGGAGAAGCCGAGCAGTACTTC
NA	TRBV7-9	NA	TRBJ2-1	CASSDPGWGRPYNEQFF	TGTGCCAGCAGCGACCCAGGTTGGGGGCGGCCCTACAATGAGCAGTTCTTC
NA	TRBV11-2	NA	TRBJ2-5	CASSLATGLQETQYF	TGTGCCAGCAGCTTAGCGACAGGCCTTCAAGAGACCCAGTACTTC
few	TRBV20-1	TRBD1	TRBJ2-7	CSARRQGVDNEQYF	TGCAGTGCTAGAAGACAGGGGGTTGACAACGAGCAGTACTTC
few	TRBV7-9	TRBD1	TRBJ2-7	CASSERGQGLEQYF	TGTGCCAGCAGCGAACGGGGACAGGGCCTCGAGCAGTACTTC
many	TRBV7-2	NA	TRBJ2-4	CASSRRSSQSAGKNIQYF	TGTGCCAGCAGCCGGCGGAGCAGTCAAAGCGCAGGGAAAAACATTCAGTACTTC
few	TRBV4-1	TRBD1	TRBJ1-1	CASSQVDRATEAFF	TGCGCCAGCAGCCAAGTTGACAGGGCCACTGAAGCTTTCTTT
NA	TRBV2	NA	TRBJ1-2	CASSEQGGYTF	TGTGCCAGCAGTGAGCAGGGTGGCTACACCTTC
few	TRBV7-2	NA	TRBJ1-5	CASSTRASNQPQHF	TGTGCCAGCAGCACCAGGGCTAGCAATCAGCCCCAGCATTTT
NA	TRBV14	TRBD1	TRBJ2-1	CASSQLQGISYNEQFF	TGTGCCAGCAGCCAACTACAGGGGATCTCCTACAATGAGCAGTTCTTC
many	TRBV7-6	NA	TRBJ2-5	CASSLLTGQETQYF	TGTGCCAGCAGCTTACTGACGGGGCAAGAGACCCAGTACTTC
NA	TRBV7-2	NA	TRBJ1-5	CASSPRRASNQPQHF	TGTGCCAGCAGCCCCCGTAGGGCTAGCAATCAGCCCCAGCATTTT
NA	TRBV12-3/TRBV12-4	TRBD1	TRBJ1-4	CASSPGGLRDFEKLFF	TGTGCCAGCAGTCCAGGGGGACTGAGAGACTTCGAAAAACTGTTTTTT
many	TRBV7-2	TRBD1	TRBJ2-4	CASSSSDRGVGIQYF	TGTGCCAGCAGCTCCTCGGACAGGGGGGTAGGCATTCAGTACTTC
few	TRBV19	NA	TRBJ1-5	CASSPAEVTNQPQHF	TGTGCCAGTAGTCCGGCGGAAGTAACTAATCAGCCCCAGCATTTT